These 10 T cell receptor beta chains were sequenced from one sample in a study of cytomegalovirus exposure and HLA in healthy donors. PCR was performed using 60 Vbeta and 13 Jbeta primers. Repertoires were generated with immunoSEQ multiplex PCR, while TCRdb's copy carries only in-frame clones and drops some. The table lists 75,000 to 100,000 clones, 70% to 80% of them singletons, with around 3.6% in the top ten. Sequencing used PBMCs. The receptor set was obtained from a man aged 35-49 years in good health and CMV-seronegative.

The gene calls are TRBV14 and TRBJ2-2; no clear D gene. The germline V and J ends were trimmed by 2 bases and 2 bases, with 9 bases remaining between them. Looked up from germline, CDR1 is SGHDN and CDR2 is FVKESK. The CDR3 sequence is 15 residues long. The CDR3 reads CASSQPPFNTGELFF. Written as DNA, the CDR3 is TGTGCCAGCAGCCAACCTCCCTTTAACACCGGGGAGCTGTTTTTT.

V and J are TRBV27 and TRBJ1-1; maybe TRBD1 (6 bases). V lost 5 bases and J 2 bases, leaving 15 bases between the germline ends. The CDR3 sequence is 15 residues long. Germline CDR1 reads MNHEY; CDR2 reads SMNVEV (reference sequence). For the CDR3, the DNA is TGTGCCAGCAGTGTCCAGGGGCACGACAACACTGAAGCTTTCTTT. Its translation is CASSVQGHDNTEAFF.

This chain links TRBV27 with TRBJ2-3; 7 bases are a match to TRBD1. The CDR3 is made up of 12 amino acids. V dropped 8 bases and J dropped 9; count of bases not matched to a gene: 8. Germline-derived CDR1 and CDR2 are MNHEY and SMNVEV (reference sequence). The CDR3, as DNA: TGTGCCAGCGGGACAGAGCCCCGCACGCAGTATTTT. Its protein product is CASGTEPRTQYF.

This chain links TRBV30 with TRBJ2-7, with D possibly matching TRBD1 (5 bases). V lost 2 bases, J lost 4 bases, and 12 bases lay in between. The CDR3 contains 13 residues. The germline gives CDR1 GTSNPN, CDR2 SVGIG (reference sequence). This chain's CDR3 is CAWSRVGRYEQYF. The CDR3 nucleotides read TGTGCCTGGAGTCGAGTGGGGCGTTACGAGCAGTACTTC.

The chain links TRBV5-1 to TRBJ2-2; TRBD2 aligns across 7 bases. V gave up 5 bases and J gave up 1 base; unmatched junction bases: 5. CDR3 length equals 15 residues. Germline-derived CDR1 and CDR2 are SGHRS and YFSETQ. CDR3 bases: TGCGCCAGCAGATTTTTAGCGGGGAACACCGGGGAGCTGTTTTTT. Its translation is CASRFLAGNTGELFF.

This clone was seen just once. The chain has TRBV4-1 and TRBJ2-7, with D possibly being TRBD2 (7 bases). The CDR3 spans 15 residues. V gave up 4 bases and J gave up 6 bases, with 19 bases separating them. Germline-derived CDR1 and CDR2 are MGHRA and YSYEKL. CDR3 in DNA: TGCGCCAGCAGCCTTCTCTGGGGGGGGGCAGGCGAGCAGTACTTC. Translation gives CASSLLWGGAGEQYF.

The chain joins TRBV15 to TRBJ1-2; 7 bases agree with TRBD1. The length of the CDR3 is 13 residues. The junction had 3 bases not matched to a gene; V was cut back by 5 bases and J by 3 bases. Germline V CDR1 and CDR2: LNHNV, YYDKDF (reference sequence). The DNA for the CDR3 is TGTGCCACCAGCTTAGACAGGGACTATGGCTACACCTTC. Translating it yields CATSLDRDYGYTF.

The CDR3 bases are TGTGCCAGTAGTGACTGGCCCCCCTACGAGCAGTACTTC. Amino acids: CASSDWPPYEQYF. V and J are TRBV19 and TRBJ2-7; D ambiguous. Germline assignment: CDR1 LNHDA and CDR2 SQIVND (reference sequence). This CDR3 is built from 13 residues. Trimming left V 5 bases short and J 2 bases short, with 10 bases between.

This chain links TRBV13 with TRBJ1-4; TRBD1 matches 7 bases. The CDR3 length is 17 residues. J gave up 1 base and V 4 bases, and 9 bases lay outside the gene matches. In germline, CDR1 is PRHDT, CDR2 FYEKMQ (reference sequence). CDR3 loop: CASSYKEGGKTNEKLFF. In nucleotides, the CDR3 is TGTGCCAGCAGCTATAAAGAAGGGGGCAAAACTAATGAAAAACTGTTTTTT.

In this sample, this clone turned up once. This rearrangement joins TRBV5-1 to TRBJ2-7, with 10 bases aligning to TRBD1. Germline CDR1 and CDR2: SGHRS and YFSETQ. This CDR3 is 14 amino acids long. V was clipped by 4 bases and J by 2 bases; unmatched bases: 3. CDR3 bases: TGCGCCAGCAGCCCCGGGACAGGGGCCTACGAGCAGTACTTC. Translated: CASSPGTGAYEQYF.